The next 14 T cell receptor beta chains were all read from a single sample in a study of OX40 agonist ivuxolimab in advanced cancers. TCRdb's copy holds only in-frame clones and misses some; the assay was immunoSEQ multiplex PCR. Among 100,000 or so clones listed, about nine tenths were seen once. This material consisted of CD4+ or CD8+ T cells sorted from blood, taken in a trial of the OX40 agonist ivuxolimab. The receptors stem from an adult with an advanced solid tumor such as melanoma, head and neck, liver or kidney cancer.

V is TRBV19 and J is TRBJ2-1, with 8 bases fitting TRBD2. Unmatched junction bases numbered 2, after V lost 6 bases and J lost 7 bases. Germline CDR1 LNHDA, CDR2 SQIVND (reference sequence). The CDR3 totals 12 residues. The chain's CDR3 is CASRGLANEQFF. CDR3 nucleotides: TGTGCCAGTAGAGGACTAGCAAATGAGCAGTTCTTC.

This clone was detected only once. This chain links TRBV29-1 with TRBJ1-1, with D perhaps TRBD1 (6 bases). CDR1 SQVTM and CDR2 ANQGSEA come from the germline V gene. V was trimmed by 5 bases and J by 1 base, leaving 14 bases between them. The CDR3 has 14 amino acids. DNA for the CDR3: TGCAGCGTTTCCCCTCAGGGGCGGAACACTGAAGCTTTCTTT. This translates into CSVSPQGRNTEAFF. Combining the CDR3 with reference TRBV29-1 and TRBJ1-1 gives the whole variable domain SAVISQKPSRDICQRGTSLTIQCQVDSQVTMMFWYRQQPGQSLTLIATANQGSEATYESGFVIDKFPISRPNLTFSTLTVSNMSPEDSSIYLCSVSPQGRNTEAFFGQGTRLTVV.

This chain links TRBV9 with TRBJ2-1; 8 positions agree with TRBD2. The length of the CDR3 is 16 residues. After removal of 0 bases from V and 9 bases from J, the junction contained 11 bases not matched to a gene. Germline assignment: CDR1 SGDLS and CDR2 YYNGEE. The CDR3 region is CASSVEGGLVGVEQFF. The CDR3 nucleotides are TGTGCCAGCAGCGTAGAGGGGGGACTAGTCGGGGTTGAGCAGTTCTTC.

This clone was counted once. The V call is TRBV7-2, the J call TRBJ1-5; D is possibly TRBD1 (5 bases). CDR3 size: 14 residues. Trimming took off 1 base at V and 7 bases at J, with 11 bases between the two ends. CDR1 is SGHTA, CDR2 FQGNSA, per germline. Here the CDR3 reads CASSLVGVRQPQHF. As DNA, the CDR3 is TGTGCCAGCAGCTTAGTGGGGGTGAGGCAGCCCCAGCATTTT.

In this sample, this clone turned up a few times. The chain couples TRBV5-4 to TRBJ1-2; possible D gene TRBD1, 5 bases. Looked up from germline, CDR1 is SGHNT and CDR2 is YYREEE (reference sequence). This CDR3 is built from 15 residues. Trimming removed 4 bases at V and 3 bases at J, with 16 bases between. This CDR3 is CASSPGAELDYGYTF. CDR3 nucleotide sequence: TGTGCCAGCAGCCCCGGGGCGGAGCTTGACTATGGCTACACCTTC.

This clone was recorded a few times. This rearrangement joins TRBV5-1 to TRBJ2-7; TRBD1 or TRBD2 may be the D gene (5 bases each). Trimming took off 4 bases at V and 7 bases at J, with 21 bases between the two ends. Germline values: CDR1 SGHRS, CDR2 YFSETQ. The CDR3 loop spans 15 amino acids. CDR3 DNA sequence: TGCGCCAGCAGCCCGGGGCAGGGTGGGCCCTTGGAGCAGTACTTC. It is translated as CASSPGQGGPLEQYF.

This rearrangement joins TRBV11-1 to TRBJ1-2; D is perhaps TRBD1 (5 bases). The CDR3 totals 14 residues. With 2 bases removed from V and 6 bases from J, the gap between germline ends came to 13 bases. Germline CDR1 SGHAT, CDR2 FQDESV (reference sequence). CDR3 coding DNA: TGTGCCAGCAGCTTAAGGAGGGGCACTGATGGCTACACCTTC. Translation gives CASSLRRGTDGYTF.

V is TRBV5-1 and J is TRBJ2-4, with a tentative D call TRBD1 (6 bases). There are 18 residues in the CDR3. CDR1 SGHRS and CDR2 YFSETQ come from the germline V gene. V lost 4 bases, J lost 0 bases, and 20 bases lay in between. The CDR3, as DNA: TGCGCCAGCAGCACAGAGCCGGACAGCCCATTAGCCAAAAACATTCAGTACTTC. Translated, it gives CASSTEPDSPLAKNIQYF.

The chain recombines TRBV29-1 with TRBJ2-3; 16 nucleotides line up with TRBD2. The J segment lost 1 base and the V segment lost 6 bases, leaving 1 base of the junction unmatched. CDR1 is SQVTM, CDR2 ANQGSEA, per germline. This CDR3 contains 15 residues. The DNA for the CDR3 is TGCAGCGTGGGGACTAGCGGGAGGGGCACAGATACGCAGTATTTT. It codes for CSVGTSGRGTDTQYF.

This clone has just one count. V usage is TRBV5-8 and J usage is TRBJ2-7, with unresolved D. Trimming stripped 0 bases from V and 0 bases from J, with 10 bases between. This CDR3 comprises 15 residues. Germline loops: CDR1 SGHTS, CDR2 YDEGEE. The DNA of the CDR3 is TGTGCCAGCAGCTTGGGGCCCAGTGACTCCTACGAGCAGTACTTC. Translating it yields CASSLGPSDSYEQYF. The variable domain in full, completed from reference TRBV5-8 and TRBJ2-7, reads EAGVTQSPTHLIKTRGQQATLRCSPISGHTSVYWYQQALGLGLQFLLWYDEGEERNRGNFPPRFSGRQFPNYSSELNVNALELEDSALYLCASSLGPSDSYEQYFGPGTRLTVT.

This sequence joins TRBV5-4 and TRBJ1-5, with a tentative D call TRBD1 (5 bases). The V gene lost 1 base and the J gene lost 5 bases, with 10 bases spanning the gap. CDR3 length: 14 amino acids. CDR1 and CDR2 (germline): SGHNT, YYREEE (reference sequence). Written as DNA, the CDR3 is TGTGCCAGCAGCTTGTATGGGGCCCATCAGCCCCAGCATTTT. Translating gives CASSLYGAHQPQHF. The variable domain in full, completed from reference TRBV5-4 and TRBJ1-5, reads ETGVTQSPTHLIKTRGQQVTLRCSSQSGHNTVSWYQQALGQGPQFIFQYYREEENGRGNFPPRFSGLQFPNYSSELNVNALELDDSALYLCASSLYGAHQPQHFGDGTRLSIL.

The CDR3 spells CASKGQPLYGYTF. The CDR3 bases are TGTGCCAGTAAGGGGCAGCCTCTCTATGGCTACACCTTC. The chain links TRBV19 to TRBJ1-2; D may be TRBD1 (5 bases). Trimming took off 7 bases at V and 4 bases at J, with 13 bases between the two ends. This CDR3 has 13 amino acids. The germline gives CDR1 LNHDA, CDR2 SQIVND (reference sequence).

About this clone: Since a much larger clone is just one base distant, this may be a read error. The chain employs TRBV27 and TRBJ2-2; D might be TRBD1 (6 bases). CDR1 is MNHEY, CDR2 SMNVEV, per germline (reference sequence). V dropped 5 bases and J dropped 4 bases, with 11 bases sitting between them. The CDR3 contains 14 residues. The DNA for the CDR3 is TGTGCCAGCAGTCGAAGGACAGTCACCGGGGAGCTGTTTTTT. This codes for CASSRRTVTGELFF.

The count of this clone is one. The chain has TRBV11-2 and TRBJ1-3, with D possibly matching TRBD1 (5 bases). The CDR3 length is 15 residues. Germline CDR1 reads SGHAT; CDR2 reads FQNNGV. V lost 2 bases, J lost 0 bases, and 8 bases lay in between. The CDR3 here is CASSLQGNSGNTIYF. As DNA, the CDR3 is TGTGCCAGCAGCTTACAGGGAAACTCTGGAAACACCATATATTTT.